This T cell receptor beta chain was retrieved from a study of type 1 and type 2 diabetes patients. Study summary: Samples came from type 1 diabetic, type 2 diabetic or nondiabetic people, recruited in China.

Other autoimmune diseases and infections within the past four weeks excluded donors. V lost 2 bases, J lost 2 bases, and 10 bases lay in between. The CDR3 runs 14 residues. From germline, CDR1 is MNHEY and CDR2 SVGEGT. To note about this clonotype: Its antigen is unknown.

Genomic DNA was the PCR template. The TCR beta CDR3 region was amplified using 30 forward and 13 reverse primers. TCRdb re-called the multiplex PCR reads through MiXCR, storing one row per CDR3 protein. Of 250,000 to 300,000 distinct CDR3 sequences detected, roughly 50% appear once; the ten largest clones hold roughly 13%. The study, taken as a whole, reports: Age and gender were not matched between study groups, possibly biasing interpretation.

This sequence joins TRBV6-2 or TRBV6-3 and TRBJ2-7; the D gene could be TRBD1 or TRBD2 (5 bases each). The sample was peripheral blood mononuclear cells (PBMCs). This TCR derives from a man aged 18-30 years with type 2 diabetes. CDR3 nucleotides: TGTGCCAGCAGTTACGGGAGACAGACCTACGAGCAGTACTTC. Translating gives CASSYGRQTYEQYF.